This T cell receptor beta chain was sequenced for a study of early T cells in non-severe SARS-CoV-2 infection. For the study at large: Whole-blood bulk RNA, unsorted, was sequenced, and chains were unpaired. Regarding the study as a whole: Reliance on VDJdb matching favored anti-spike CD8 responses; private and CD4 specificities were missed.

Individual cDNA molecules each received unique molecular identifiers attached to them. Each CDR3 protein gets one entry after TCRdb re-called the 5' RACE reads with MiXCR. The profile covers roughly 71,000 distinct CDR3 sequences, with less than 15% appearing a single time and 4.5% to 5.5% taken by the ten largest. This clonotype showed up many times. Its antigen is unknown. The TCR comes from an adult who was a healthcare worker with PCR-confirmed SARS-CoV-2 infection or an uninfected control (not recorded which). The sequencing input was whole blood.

The CDR3 protein is CASTLTQNTEAFF. CDR3 in DNA: TGTGCCAGCACCCTTACACAGAACACTGAAGCTTTCTTT. V is TRBV25-1 and J is TRBJ1-1; D remains unclear. Trimming removed 7 bases from V and 1 base from J, with 10 bases in between. Looked up from germline, CDR1 is MGHDK and CDR2 is SYGVNS. CDR3 length: 13 residues.